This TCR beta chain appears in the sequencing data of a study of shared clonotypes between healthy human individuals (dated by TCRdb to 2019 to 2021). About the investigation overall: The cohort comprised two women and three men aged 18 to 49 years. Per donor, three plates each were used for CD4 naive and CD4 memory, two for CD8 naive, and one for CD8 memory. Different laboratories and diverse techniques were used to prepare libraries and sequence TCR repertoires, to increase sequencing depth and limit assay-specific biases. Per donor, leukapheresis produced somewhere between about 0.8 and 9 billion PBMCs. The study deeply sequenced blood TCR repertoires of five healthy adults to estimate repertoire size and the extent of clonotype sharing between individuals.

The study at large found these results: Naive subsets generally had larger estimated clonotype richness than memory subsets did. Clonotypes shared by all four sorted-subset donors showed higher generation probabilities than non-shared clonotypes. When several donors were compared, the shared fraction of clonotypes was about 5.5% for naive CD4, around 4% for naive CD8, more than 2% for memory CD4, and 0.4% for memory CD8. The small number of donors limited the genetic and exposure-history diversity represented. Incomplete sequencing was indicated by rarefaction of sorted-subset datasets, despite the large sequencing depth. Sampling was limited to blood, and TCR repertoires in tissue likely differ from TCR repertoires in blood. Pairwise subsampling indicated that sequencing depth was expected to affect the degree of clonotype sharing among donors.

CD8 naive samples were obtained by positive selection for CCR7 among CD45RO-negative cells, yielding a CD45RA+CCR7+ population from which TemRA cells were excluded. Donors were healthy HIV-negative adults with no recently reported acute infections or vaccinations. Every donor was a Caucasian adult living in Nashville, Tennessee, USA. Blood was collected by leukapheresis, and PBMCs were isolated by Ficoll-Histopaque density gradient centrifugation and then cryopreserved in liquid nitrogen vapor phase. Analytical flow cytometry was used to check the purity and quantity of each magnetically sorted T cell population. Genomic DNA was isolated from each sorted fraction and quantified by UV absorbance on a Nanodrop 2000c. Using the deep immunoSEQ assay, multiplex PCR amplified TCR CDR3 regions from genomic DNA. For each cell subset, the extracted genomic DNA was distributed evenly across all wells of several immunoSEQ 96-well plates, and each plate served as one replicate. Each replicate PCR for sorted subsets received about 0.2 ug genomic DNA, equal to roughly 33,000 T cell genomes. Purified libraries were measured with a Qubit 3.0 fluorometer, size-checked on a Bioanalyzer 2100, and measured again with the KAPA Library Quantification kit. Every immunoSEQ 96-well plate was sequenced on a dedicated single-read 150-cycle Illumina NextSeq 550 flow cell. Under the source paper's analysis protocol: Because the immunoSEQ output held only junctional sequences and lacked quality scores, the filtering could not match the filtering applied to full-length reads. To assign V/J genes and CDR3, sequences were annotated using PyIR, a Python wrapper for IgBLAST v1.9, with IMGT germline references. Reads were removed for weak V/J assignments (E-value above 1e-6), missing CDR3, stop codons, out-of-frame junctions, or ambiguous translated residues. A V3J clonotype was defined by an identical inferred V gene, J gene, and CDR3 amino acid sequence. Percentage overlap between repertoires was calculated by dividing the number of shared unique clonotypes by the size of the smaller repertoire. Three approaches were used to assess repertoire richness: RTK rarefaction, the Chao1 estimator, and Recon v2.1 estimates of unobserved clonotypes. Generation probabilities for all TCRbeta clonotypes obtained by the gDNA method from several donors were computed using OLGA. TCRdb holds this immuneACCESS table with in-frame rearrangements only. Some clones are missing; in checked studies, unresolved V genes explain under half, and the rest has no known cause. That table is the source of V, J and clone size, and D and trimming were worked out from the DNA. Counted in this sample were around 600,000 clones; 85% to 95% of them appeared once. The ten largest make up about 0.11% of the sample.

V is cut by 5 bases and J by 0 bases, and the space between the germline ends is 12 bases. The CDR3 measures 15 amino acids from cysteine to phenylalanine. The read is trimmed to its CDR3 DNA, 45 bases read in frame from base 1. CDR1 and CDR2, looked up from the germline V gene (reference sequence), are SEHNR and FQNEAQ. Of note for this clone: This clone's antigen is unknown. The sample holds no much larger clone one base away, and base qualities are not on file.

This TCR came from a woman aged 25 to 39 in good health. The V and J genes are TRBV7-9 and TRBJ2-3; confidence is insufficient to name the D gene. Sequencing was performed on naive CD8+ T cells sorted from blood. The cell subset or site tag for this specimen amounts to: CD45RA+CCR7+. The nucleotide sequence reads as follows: TGTGCCAGCAGCGGCCTCGAGGCGAGCACAGATACGCAGTATTTT. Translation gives CASSGLEASTDTQYF.